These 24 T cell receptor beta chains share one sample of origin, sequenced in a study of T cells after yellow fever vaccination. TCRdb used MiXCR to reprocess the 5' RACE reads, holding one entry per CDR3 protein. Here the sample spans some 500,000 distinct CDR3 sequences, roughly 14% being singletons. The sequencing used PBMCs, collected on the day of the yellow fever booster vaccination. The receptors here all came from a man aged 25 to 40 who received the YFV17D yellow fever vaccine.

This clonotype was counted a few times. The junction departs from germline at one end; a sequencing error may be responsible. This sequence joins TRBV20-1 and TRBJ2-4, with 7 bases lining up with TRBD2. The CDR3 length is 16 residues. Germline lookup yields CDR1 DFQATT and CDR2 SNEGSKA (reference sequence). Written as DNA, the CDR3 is TGCTGTGCTAGAGTAGGCCAGGGAGGGACCAAAAACATTCAGTACTTC. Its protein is CCARVGQGGTKNIQYF.

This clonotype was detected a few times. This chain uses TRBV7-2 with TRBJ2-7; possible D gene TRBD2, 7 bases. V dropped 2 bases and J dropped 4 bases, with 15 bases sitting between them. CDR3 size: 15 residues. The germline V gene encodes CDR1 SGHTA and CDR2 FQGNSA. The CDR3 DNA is TGTGCCAGCAGCTTAAGCGGGACACCAGTTTACGAGCAGTACTTC. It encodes CASSLSGTPVYEQYF.

The DNA of the CDR3 is TGCAGTGCCGACAGCTTAGGACAGGGGAATTCACCCCTCCACTTT. The encoded protein is CSADSLGQGNSPLHF. The chain combines TRBV20-1 with TRBJ1-6, with 9 bases matching TRBD1. The CDR3 has 15 residues. Germline CDR1 is DFQATT and CDR2 is SNEGSKA (reference sequence). V dropped 6 bases and J dropped 7; count of bases not matched to a gene: 10.

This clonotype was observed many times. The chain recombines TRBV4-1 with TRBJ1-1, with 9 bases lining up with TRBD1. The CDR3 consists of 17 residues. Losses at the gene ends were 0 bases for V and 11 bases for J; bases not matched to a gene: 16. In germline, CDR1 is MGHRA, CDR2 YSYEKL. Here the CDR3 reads CASSQDPGTGFPSGAFF. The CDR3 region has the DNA TGCGCCAGCAGCCAAGATCCGGGGACAGGGTTCCCCTCCGGCGCTTTCTTT.

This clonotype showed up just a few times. CDR3 amino acids: CASSDRYGAFF. In DNA form, the CDR3 reads TGTGCCAGCAGTGACCGATATGGAGCTTTCTTT. V is TRBV28 and J is TRBJ1-1; D not certain. CDR1 and CDR2 (germline): MDHEN, SYDVKM. Trimming pared 5 bases from V and 10 bases from J, leaving 11 bases between. The CDR3 has 11 amino acids. The variable domain in full, completed from reference TRBV28 and TRBJ1-1, reads DVKVTQSSRYLVKRTGEKVFLECVQDMDHENMFWYRQDPGLGLRLIYFSYDVKMKEKGDIPEGYSVSREKKERFSLILESASTNQTSMYLCASSDRYGAFFGQGTRLTVV.

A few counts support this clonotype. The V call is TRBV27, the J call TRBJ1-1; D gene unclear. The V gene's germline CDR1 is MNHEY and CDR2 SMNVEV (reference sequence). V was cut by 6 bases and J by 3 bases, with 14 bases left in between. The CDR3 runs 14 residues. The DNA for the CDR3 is TGTGCCAGCAGATCTTTGGACGGCTACACTGAAGCTTTCTTT. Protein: CASRSLDGYTEAFF.

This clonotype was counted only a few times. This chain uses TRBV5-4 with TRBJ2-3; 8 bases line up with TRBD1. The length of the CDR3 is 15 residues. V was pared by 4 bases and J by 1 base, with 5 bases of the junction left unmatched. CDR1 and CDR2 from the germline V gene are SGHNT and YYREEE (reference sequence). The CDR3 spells CASSKTGEGTDTQYF. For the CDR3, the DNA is TGTGCCAGCAGCAAGACAGGGGAGGGCACAGATACGCAGTATTTT. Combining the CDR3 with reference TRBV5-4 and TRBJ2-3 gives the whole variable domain ETGVTQSPTHLIKTRGQQVTLRCSSQSGHNTVSWYQQALGQGPQFIFQYYREEENGRGNFPPRFSGLQFPNYSSELNVNALELDDSALYLCASSKTGEGTDTQYFGPGTRLTVL.

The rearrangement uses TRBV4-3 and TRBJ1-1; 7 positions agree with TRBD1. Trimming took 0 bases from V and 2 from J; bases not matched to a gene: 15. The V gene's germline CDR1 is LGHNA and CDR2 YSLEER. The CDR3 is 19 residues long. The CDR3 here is CASSQEGGRGIRGNTEAFF. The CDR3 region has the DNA TGCGCCAGCAGCCAAGAGGGGGGCAGGGGGATCAGAGGAAACACTGAAGCTTTCTTT.

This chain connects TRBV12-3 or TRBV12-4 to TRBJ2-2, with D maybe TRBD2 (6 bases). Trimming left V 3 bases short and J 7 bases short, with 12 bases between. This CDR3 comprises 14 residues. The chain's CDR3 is CASSFAGSLGELFF. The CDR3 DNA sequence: TGTGCCAGCAGTTTCGCGGGAAGCCTCGGGGAGCTGTTTTTT.

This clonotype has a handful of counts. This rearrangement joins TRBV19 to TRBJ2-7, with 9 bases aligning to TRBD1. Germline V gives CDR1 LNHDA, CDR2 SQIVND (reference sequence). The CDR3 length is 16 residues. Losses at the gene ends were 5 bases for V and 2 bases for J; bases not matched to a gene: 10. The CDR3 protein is CASSLQGQGKAYEQYF. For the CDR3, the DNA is TGTGCCAGTAGTTTACAAGGACAGGGGAAGGCCTACGAGCAGTACTTC.

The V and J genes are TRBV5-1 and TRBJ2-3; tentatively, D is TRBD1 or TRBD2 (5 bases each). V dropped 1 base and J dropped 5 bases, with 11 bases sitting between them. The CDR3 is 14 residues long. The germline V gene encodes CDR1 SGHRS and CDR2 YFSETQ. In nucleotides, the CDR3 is TGCGCCAGCAGCTTGCGGAGAGGGGTAGATACGCAGTATTTT. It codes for CASSLRRGVDTQYF.

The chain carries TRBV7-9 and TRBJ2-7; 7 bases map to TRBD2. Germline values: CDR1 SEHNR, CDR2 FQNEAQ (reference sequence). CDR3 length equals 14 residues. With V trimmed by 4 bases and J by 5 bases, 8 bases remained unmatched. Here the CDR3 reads CASSWGAGLNEQYF. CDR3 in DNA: TGTGCCAGCAGCTGGGGAGCGGGACTGAACGAGCAGTACTTC.

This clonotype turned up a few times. DNA for the CDR3: TGTGCCAGCAGCCCACAAAACTACGAGCAGTACTTC. Translated: CASSPQNYEQYF. This rearrangement joins TRBV14 to TRBJ2-7; no clear D. The V and J ends lost 4 bases and 3 bases respectively, with 7 bases between them. In germline, CDR1 is SGHDN, CDR2 FVKESK. There are 12 residues in the CDR3.

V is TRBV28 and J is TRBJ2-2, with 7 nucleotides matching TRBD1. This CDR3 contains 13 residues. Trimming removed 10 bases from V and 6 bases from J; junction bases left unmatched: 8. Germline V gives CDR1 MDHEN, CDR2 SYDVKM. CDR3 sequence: CAIRRQGPGELFF. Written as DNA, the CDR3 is TGTGCCATTAGGAGACAGGGACCCGGGGAGCTGTTTTTT.

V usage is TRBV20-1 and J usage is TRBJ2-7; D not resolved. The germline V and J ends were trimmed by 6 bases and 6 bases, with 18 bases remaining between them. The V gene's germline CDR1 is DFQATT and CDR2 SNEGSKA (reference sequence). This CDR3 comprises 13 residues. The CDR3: CSAGIGSSSEQYF. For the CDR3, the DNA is TGCAGTGCAGGAATCGGGTCCTCGTCCGAGCAGTACTTC.

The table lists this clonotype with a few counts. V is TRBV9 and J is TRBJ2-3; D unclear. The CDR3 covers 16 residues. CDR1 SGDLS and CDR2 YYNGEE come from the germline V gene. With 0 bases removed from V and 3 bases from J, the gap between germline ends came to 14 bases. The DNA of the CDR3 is TGTGCCAGCAGCGTAGAGGCGTGGGGTTGGACAGATACGCAGTATTTT. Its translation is CASSVEAWGWTDTQYF.

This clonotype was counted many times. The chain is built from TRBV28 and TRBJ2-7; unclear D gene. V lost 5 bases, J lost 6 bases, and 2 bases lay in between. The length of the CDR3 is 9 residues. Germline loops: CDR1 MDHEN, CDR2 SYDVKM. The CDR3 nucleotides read TGTGCCAGCAGTCCCGAGCAGTACTTC. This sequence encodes CASSPEQYF.

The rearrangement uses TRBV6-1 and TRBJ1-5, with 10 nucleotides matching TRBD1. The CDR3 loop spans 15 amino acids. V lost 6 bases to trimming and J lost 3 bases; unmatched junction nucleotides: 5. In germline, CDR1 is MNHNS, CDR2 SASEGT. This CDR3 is CASRTGTGDNQPQHF. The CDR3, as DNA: TGTGCCAGCAGGACCGGGACAGGGGACAATCAGCCCCAGCATTTT.

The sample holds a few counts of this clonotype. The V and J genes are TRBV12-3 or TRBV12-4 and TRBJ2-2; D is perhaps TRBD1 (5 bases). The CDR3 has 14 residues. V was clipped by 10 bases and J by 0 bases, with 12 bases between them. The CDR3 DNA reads TGTGCCACGCAGGGTACCGCGAACACCGGGGAGCTGTTTTTT. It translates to CATQGTANTGELFF.

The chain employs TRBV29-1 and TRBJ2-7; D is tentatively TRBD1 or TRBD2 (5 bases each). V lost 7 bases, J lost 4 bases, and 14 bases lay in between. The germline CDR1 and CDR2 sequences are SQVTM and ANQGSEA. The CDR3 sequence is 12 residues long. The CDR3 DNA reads TGCAGCGGCCGGGACGGTGATTACGAGCAGTACTTC. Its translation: CSGRDGDYEQYF.

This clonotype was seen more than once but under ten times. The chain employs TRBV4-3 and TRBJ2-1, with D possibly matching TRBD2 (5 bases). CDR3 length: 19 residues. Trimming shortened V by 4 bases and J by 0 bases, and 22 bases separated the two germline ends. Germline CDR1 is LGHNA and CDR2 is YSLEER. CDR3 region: CASSRLRPSGGSSYNEQFF. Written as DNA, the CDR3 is TGCGCCAGCAGCCGACTCCGTCCGAGCGGAGGCAGCTCCTACAATGAGCAGTTCTTC.

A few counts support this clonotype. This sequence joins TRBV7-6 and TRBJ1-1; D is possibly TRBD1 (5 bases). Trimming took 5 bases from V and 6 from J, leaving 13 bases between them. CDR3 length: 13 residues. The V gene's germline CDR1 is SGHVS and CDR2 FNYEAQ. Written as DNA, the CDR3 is TGTGCCAGCAGCCCTCGGGGGGGGGCTGAAGCTTTCTTT. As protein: CASSPRGGAEAFF.

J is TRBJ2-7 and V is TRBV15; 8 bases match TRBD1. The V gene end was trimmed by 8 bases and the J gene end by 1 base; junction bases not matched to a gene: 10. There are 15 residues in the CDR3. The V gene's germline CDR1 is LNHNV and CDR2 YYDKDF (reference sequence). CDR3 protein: CATRRGGQGSYEQYF. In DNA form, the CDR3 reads TGTGCCACCCGTCGGGGAGGACAGGGATCCTACGAGCAGTACTTC. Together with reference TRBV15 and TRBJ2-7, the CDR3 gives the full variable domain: DAMVIQNPRYQVTQFGKPVTLSCSQTLNHNVMYWYQQKSSQAPKLLFHYYDKDFNNEADTPDNFQSRRPNTSFCFLDIRSPGLGDTAMYLCATRRGGQGSYEQYFGPGTRLTVT.

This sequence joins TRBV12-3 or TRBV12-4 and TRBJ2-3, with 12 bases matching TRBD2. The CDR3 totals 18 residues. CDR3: CTISLVGPTSGRLDTQYF. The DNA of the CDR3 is TGTACCATCAGTTTAGTAGGCCCCACTAGCGGGAGGCTTGATACGCAGTATTTT.